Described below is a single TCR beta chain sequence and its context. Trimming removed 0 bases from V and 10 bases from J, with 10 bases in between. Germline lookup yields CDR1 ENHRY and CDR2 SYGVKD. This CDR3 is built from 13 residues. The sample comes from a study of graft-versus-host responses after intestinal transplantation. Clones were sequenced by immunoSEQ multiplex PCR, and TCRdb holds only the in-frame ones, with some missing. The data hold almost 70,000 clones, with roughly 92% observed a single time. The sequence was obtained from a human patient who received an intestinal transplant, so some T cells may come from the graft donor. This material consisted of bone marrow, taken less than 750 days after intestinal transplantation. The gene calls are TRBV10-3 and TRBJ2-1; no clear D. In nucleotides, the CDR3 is TGTGCCATCAGTGAGTCGTACTCCTCAGAGCAGTTCTTC. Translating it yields CAISESYSSEQFF.